The entry below gives a single TCR beta chain sequence along with its context. This specimen belongs to a study of blood T cell repertoires in COVID-19. Under the authors' procedure: It was from reference gene primer amplification that nucleated cell counts were estimated. TCRdb's copy holds only in-frame clones and misses some; the assay was immunoSEQ multiplex PCR. V, J and clone size derive from that table, while D and trimming were established from the DNA sequence. Of about 180,000 clones in the sample, around 80% were seen once. Adults between roughly 18 and 89 years of age took part from approximately 24 US areas. Self-reported history from a screening survey and questionnaire set each donor's cohort. Germline CDR1 SGHVS, CDR2 FQNEAQ. V was cut by 5 bases and J by 3 bases, with 12 bases left in between. The CDR3 spans 14 residues.

The TCR was taken from a woman aged 50 to 65 who had recovered from COVID-19. The chain combines TRBV7-8 with TRBJ2-3; D is uncertain. Sample: PBMCs or T cells enriched from blood (not recorded which). The CDR3 loop reads CASSLGLVTDTQYF. In DNA form, the CDR3 reads TGTGCCAGCAGCCTAGGGTTAGTAACAGATACGCAGTATTTT.